The entry below gives a single TCR beta chain sequence along with its context. Selection for sequencing was limited to patients who had shown CD8+CD57+ cell expansion by flow cytometry. The sample is drawn from a study of CD8+CD57+ T cells in acquired aplastic anemia. Genomic DNA templated the TCR beta VDJ and CDR3 profiling. A single record per CDR3 protein comes from TCRdb applying MiXCR to the reads. The sample includes 220,000 or so distinct CDR3 sequences, 60% to 80% of them seen just once. Trimming cost V 11 bases and J 2 bases, with 11 bases left between them. The CDR3 runs 12 residues. CDR1 is LNHDA and CDR2 is SQIVND in the germline V gene (reference sequence).

This chain links TRBV19 with TRBJ2-3, with D possibly matching TRBD1 (6 bases). The sequence came from a human donor with aplastic anemia. The sequenced sample was sorted CD4+, CD8+, or CD8+CD57+ T cells (not recorded which) from PBMCs. The CDR3 DNA reads TGTGCCGTACAGGGAGTCACAGATACGCAGTATTTT. It codes for CAVQGVTDTQYF.